This T cell receptor (beta chain) stems from a study of blood T cell repertoires in COVID-19. The repertoire was sequenced with immunoSEQ multiplex PCR; TCRdb's copy has only in-frame clones and lacks some. This table holds approximately 200,000 clones, more than 70% found once. This CDR3 has 13 amino acids. Germline V gene sequence: CDR1 WSHSY, CDR2 SAAADI. The ends were cut back, 8 bases at V and 2 bases at J, with 10 bases in the middle. Source material: PBMCs or T cells enriched from blood (not recorded which). The TCR sequence derives from a woman aged 40 to 50 with acute COVID-19. This rearrangement joins TRBV10-2 to TRBJ2-1; D is possibly TRBD2 (5 bases). The CDR3, as DNA: TGCGCCAGCTTTGAGGGTACCTACAATGAGCAGTTCTTC. The encoded protein is CASFEGTYNEQFF.